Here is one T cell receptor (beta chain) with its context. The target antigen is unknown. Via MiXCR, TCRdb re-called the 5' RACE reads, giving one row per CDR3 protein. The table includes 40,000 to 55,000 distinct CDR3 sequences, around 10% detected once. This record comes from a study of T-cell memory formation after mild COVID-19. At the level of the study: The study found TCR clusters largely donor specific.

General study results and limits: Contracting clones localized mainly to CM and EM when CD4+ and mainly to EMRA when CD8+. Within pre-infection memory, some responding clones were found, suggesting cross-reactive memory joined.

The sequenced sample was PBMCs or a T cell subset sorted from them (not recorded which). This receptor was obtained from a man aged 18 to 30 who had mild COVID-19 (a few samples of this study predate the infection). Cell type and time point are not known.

In DNA, the CDR3 is TGTGCCAGCAGCCAACCTACCCCTCCCGGGCCCAGTGGCAACATTCAGTACTTC. The encoded protein is CASSQPTPPGPSGNIQYF. The chain combines TRBV4-2 with TRBJ2-4; D not resolved. V shed 2 bases and J shed 7 bases, with 24 bases lying between them. CDR3 length: 18 residues. CDR1 is LGHNA and CDR2 is YNFKEQ in the germline V gene.